This T cell receptor beta chain was captured in a study of control samples from healthy donors and cancer patients. Deletions cut 0 bases from V and 1 base from J, with 15 bases between. The germline CDR1 and CDR2 sequences are MGHRA and YSYEKL. The CDR3 has 17 residues. Assay used: immunoSEQ multiplex PCR; TCRdb lists only in-frame clones, some missing. Of some 77,000 clones in the sample, roughly nine tenths are singletons; the top ten hold about 7.4%. This chain uses TRBV4-1 with TRBJ1-1; a possible D gene is TRBD1 (5 bases). The sample taken for sequencing was blood. This receptor was identified in a woman aged 55-75 years in good health. The CDR3 is CASSQDPGVRRNTEAFF. The DNA of the CDR3 is TGCGCCAGCAGCCAAGATCCGGGGGTCAGGAGGAACACTGAAGCTTTCTTT.